The clone carrying this T cell receptor (beta chain) was picked up one time. This specimen belongs to a study of blood T cells in healthy people across ages. Turning to the study itself: There was about one barcoded beta molecule captured by template switching per two T cells.

Through a sample-barcoded 5' primer and a J-beta primer mix, a second PCR was run for roughly 6 to 12 cycles. Tags on each cDNA molecule came from a template-switch adaptor with 12 random nucleotides. TCRdb fed the 5' RACE reads into MiXCR, producing one record per CDR3 protein. Among more than 1.4 million distinct CDR3 sequences, 40% to 50% were seen once, and the ten largest hold around 8%. J lost 3 bases, V lost 10 bases, and 6 bases had no gene match. This CDR3 is 14 amino acids long. Germline-derived CDR1 and CDR2 are ENHRY and SYGVKD. This receptor was identified in a woman younger than 30 in good health. The sample taken for sequencing was blood. The chain carries TRBV10-3 and TRBJ2-1; 10 positions match TRBD2. Written as DNA, the CDR3 is TGTGCCAGCCAAACTAGCGGGGTCTACAATGAGCAGTTCTTC. Amino acids: CASQTSGVYNEQFF.